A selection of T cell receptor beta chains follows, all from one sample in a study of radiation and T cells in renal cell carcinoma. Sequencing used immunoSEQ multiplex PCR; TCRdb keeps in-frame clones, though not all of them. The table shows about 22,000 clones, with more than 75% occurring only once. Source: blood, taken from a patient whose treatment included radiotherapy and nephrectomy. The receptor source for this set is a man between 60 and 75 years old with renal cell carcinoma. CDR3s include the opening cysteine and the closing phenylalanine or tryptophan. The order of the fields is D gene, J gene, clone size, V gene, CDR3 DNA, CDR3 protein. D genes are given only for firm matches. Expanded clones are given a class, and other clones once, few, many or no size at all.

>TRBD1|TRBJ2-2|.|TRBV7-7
TGTGCTAGCAGCTTAGACAGGGGCACCGGGGAGCTGTTTTTT
CASSLDRGTGELFF
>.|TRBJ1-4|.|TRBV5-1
TGCGCCAGCAGCTTGGATGGGACACGAGGTGAAAAACTGTTTTTT
CASSLDGTRGEKLFF
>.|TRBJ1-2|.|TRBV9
TGTGCCAGCGGTCGGACGGACGCAGCTAACTATGGCTACACCTTC
CASGRTDAANYGYTF
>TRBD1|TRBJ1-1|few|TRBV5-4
TGTGCCAGCAGCTTCGACAGGGCGGGTAACACTGAAGCTTTCTTT
CASSFDRAGNTEAFF
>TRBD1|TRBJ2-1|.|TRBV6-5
TGTGCCAGCAGTCGGGACAGGGGAAGGAATGAGCAGTTCTTC
CASSRDRGRNEQFF
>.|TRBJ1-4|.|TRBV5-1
TGCGCCAGCAGCTGGGGAGGAACAACTAATGAAAAACTGTTTTTT
CASSWGGTTNEKLFF
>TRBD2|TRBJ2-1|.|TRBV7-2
TGTGCCAGCAGCTTAGCGCGGGGGGCGCGTGGCCATGAGCAGTTCTTC
CASSLARGARGHEQFF
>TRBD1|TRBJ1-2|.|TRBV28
TGTGCCAGCAGTTTGCTGGGACAGGGGATTAAGGGCTACACCTTC
CASSLLGQGIKGYTF
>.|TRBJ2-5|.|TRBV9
TGTGCCAGCAGCGCCGAGGGGACCCTTTATGTTGAGACCCAGTACTTC
CASSAEGTLYVETQYF
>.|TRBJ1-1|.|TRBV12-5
TGTGCTAGTGGCTTGGGCAGAGAAGCTTTCTTT
CASGLGREAFF
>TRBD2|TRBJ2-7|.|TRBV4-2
TGTGCCAGCAGCCAAGAGGCTAGCGGGAGTTACGAGCAGTACTTC
CASSQEASGSYEQYF
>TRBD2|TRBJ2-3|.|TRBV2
TGTGCCAGCAGGCTTCTCGGCGGGAGCATTTCAGATACGCAGTATTTT
CASRLLGGSISDTQYF
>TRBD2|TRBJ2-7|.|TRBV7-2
TGTGCCAGCAGCTTAAGAAACGCGGGAGGGGCCCACGAGCAGTACTTC
CASSLRNAGGAHEQYF
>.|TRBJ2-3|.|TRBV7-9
TGTGCCAGCAGCGCCGGCAGGACAGATACGCAGTATTTT
CASSAGRTDTQYF
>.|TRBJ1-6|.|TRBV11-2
TGTGCCAGCCGGCGGCAGGTCTATTCACCCCTCCACTTT
CASRRQVYSPLHF
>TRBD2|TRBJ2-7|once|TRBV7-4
TGTGCCAGCAGCTTAGCTCTCCTGTCTAGCGGGGTCGATAGGCACTCCTACGAGCAGTACTTC
CASSLALLSSGVDRHSYEQYF
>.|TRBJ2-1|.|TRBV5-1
TGCGCCAGCAGCTTAGAAAGGGCTCCGGGGTTCTTC
CASSLERAPGFF
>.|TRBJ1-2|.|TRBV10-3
TGTGCCATCAGTGCTGGGTCTACTGTTGGTAGCTACACCTTC
CAISAGSTVGSYTF
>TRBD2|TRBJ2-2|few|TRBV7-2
TGTGCCAGCAGCTTAGCTAGCGGGCGGTCCGGGGAGCTGTTTTTT
CASSLASGRSGELFF
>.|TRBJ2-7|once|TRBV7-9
TGTGCCAGCAGCTTAGCTAAACAGGGCTCCTACGAGCAGTACTTC
CASSLAKQGSYEQYF
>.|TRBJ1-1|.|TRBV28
TGTGCCAGCAGTGCTACCGGGTCCTACACTGAAGCTTTCTTT
CASSATGSYTEAFF
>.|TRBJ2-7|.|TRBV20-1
TGCAGTGCTAGAGACCTCTACGAGCAGTACTTC
CSARDLYEQYF
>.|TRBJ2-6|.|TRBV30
TGTGCCTGGAGTAGGCTCATAGGAGACTACTCTGGGGCCAACGTCCTGACTTTC
CAWSRLIGDYSGANVLTF
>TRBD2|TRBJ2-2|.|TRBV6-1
TGTGCCAGCAGTGGGGGACTAGCGGAGAACACCGGGGAGCTGTTTTTT
CASSGGLAENTGELFF
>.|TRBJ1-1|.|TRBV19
TGTGCCAGTAGTATAGGGGGGGGGTTGAGGATGAACACTGAAGCTTTCTTT
CASSIGGGLRMNTEAFF
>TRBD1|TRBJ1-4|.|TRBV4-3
TGCGCCAGCAGCCAAGTGACCCGGACAGGAAAGAATGAAAAACTGTTTTTT
CASSQVTRTGKNEKLFF
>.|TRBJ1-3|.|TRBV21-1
TGTGCCAGCAGCACCAACAGGGTCGAGGACCGAAACACCATATATTTT
CASSTNRVEDRNTIYF
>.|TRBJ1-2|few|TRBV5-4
TGTGCCAGCAGCCCACAAGTTGGGGTAGCTAACTATGGCTACACCTTC
CASSPQVGVANYGYTF
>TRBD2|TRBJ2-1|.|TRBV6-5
TGTGCCAGCAGTCCGCGGACTAGTCAGGGCAATGAGCAGTTCTTC
CASSPRTSQGNEQFF
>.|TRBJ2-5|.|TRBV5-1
TGCGCCAGCAGCCGGGGGACCGCTCAAGAGACCCAGTACTTC
CASSRGTAQETQYF
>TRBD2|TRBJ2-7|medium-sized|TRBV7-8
TGTGCCAGCAGCTCGGGACTAGCGGTCAACGAGCAGTACTTC
CASSSGLAVNEQYF
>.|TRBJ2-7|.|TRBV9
TGTGCCAGCAGCGTCTCCGGTGGGGAAAGCTCCTACGAGCAGTACTTC
CASSVSGGESSYEQYF
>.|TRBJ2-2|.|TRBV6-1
TGTGCCAGCAGTGAAATGTGGGGCAACACCGGGGAGCTGTTTTTT
CASSEMWGNTGELFF
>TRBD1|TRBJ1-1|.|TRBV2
TGTGCCAGCAGCTTAGACGGGACAGAACAAGCTTTCTTT
CASSLDGTEQAFF
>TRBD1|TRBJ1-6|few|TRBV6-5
TGTGCCAGCAGTTACTGGGGACAGCAAAATTCACCCCTCCACTTT
CASSYWGQQNSPLHF
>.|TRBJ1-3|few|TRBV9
TGTGCCAGCAGCGTAGATCAGGGGCCCAACACCATATATTTT
CASSVDQGPNTIYF
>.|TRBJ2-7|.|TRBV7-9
TGTGCCAGCAGCTTGGCCGGGACGGTCTACGAGCAGTACTTC
CASSLAGTVYEQYF
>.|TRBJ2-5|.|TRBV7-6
TGTGCCAGCAGCGCCCGTGGGGATGGAACGCAAGAGACCCAGTACTTC
CASSARGDGTQETQYF
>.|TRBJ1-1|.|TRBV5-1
TGCGCCAGCAGCTTGGGTACAGGTCCCACTGAAGCTTTCTTT
CASSLGTGPTEAFF
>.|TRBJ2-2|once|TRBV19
TGTGCCAGTAGTATACAAGGGGGGCGCGTCACCGGGGAGCTGTTTTTT
CASSIQGGRVTGELFF
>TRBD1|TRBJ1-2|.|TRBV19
TGTGCCAGTACTACTAGGGGGCGCAGGAATGGCTACACCTTC
CASTTRGRRNGYTF
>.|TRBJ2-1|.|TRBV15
TGTGCCACCAGCAGAGGACGAGTATCCTCCTACAATGAGCAGTTCTTC
CATSRGRVSSYNEQFF
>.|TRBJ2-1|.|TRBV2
TGTGCCAGCACCGACGACGTTGATGAGCAGTTCTTC
CASTDDVDEQFF
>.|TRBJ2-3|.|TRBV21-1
TGTGCCAGCAGCAAAGGCAGGGCTAGCGGGAGTCTAGATACGCAGTATTTT
CASSKGRASGSLDTQYF
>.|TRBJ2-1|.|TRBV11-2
TGTGCCAGCAGCTTACAAGGGTGGGCGGCAGCCACCCGAGAGCAGTTCTTC
CASSLQGWAAATREQFF
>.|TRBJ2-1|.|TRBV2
TGTGCCAGCAGCGGAGAGGCCAATGAGCAGTTCTTC
CASSGEANEQFF
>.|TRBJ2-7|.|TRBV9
TGTGCCAGCAGCCGCAAGGAGACCTACGAGCAGTACTTC
CASSRKETYEQYF
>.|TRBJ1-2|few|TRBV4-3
TGCGCCAGCAGCCAGCTAACAGGGAATGTCGGTGGCTACACCTTC
CASSQLTGNVGGYTF
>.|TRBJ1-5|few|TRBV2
TGTGCCAGCAGTGATCCCTACGATAGGGGCGCGAGCAATCAGCCCCAGCATTTT
CASSDPYDRGASNQPQHF
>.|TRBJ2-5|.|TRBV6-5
TGTGCCAGCAGTTATGGCATTTCGGAGACCCAGTACTTC
CASSYGISETQYF
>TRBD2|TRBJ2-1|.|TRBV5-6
TGTGCCAGCAGCTGGGGTAGCGGGAAGCTCTACAATGAGCAGTTCTTC
CASSWGSGKLYNEQFF
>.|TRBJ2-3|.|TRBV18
TGTGCCAGCTCACCCTGGGAATTGGCAGATACGCAGTATTTT
CASSPWELADTQYF
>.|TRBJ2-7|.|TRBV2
TGTGCCAGCAGTGGGGACTGGAGGACCCCAAACTCCTACGAGCAGTACTTC
CASSGDWRTPNSYEQYF
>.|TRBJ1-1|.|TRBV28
TGTGCCAGCAGTTTGGCAGGGGTAAAGAGAGCTTTCTTT
CASSLAGVKRAFF
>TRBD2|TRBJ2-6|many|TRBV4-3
TGCGCCAGCAGCCAAGGGGTAGGGACTAGCGGGGTACACTCTGGGGCCAACGTCCTGACTTTC
CASSQGVGTSGVHSGANVLTF
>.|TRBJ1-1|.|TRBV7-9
TGTGCCAGCAGCTTAGACGAGAACACTGAAGCTTTCTTT
CASSLDENTEAFF
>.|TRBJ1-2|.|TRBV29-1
TGCAGCGTTGTAGGGCTGAGGGGCTACACCTTC
CSVVGLRGYTF
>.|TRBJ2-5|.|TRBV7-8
TGTGCCAGCAGCTACGGGAGAGAAGCGGAGGAGACCCAGTACTTC
CASSYGREAEETQYF